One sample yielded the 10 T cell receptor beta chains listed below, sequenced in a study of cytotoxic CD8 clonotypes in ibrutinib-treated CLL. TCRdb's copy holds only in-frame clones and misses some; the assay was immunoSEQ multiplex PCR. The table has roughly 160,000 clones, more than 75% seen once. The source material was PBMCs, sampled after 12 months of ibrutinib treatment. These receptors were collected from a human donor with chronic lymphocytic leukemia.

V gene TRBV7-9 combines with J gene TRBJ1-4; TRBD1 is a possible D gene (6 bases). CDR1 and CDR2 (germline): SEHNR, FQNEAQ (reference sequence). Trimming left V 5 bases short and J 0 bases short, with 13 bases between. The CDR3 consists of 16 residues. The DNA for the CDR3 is TGTGCCAGCAGCCAGGGTGAGGGGGCAACTAATGAAAAACTGTTTTTT. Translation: CASSQGEGATNEKLFF.

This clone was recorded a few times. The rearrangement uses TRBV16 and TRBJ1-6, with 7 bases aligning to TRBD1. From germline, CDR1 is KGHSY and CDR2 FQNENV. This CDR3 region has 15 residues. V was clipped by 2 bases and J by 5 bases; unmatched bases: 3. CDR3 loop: CASSQAGQNNSPLHF. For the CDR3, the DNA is TGTGCCAGCAGCCAAGCGGGACAGAATAATTCACCCCTCCACTTT.

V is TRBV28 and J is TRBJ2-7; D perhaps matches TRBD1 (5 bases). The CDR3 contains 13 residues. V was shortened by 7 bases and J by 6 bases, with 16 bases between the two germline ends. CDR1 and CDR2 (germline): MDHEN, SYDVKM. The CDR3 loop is CASTLRQSGEQYF. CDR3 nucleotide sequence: TGTGCCAGCACCTTAAGACAGTCCGGCGAGCAGTACTTC.

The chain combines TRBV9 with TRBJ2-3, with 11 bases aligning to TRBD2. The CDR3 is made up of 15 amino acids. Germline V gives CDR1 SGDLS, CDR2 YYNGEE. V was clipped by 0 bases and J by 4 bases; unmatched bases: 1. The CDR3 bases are TGTGCCAGCAGCGTAGTAGCGGGGGGGTCAGATACGCAGTATTTT. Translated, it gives CASSVVAGGSDTQYF.

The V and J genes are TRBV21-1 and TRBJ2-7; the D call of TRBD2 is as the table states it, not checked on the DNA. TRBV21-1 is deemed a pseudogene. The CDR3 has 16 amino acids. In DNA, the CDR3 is TGTGCCAGCAGCAGAACTACTGGGCGGGCTTCCTACGAGCAGTACTTC. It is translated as CASSRTTGRASYEQYF.

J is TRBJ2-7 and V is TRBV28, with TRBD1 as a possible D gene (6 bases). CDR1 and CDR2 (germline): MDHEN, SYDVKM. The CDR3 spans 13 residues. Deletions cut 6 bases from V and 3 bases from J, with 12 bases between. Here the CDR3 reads CASSQQGYYEQYF. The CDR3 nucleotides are TGTGCCAGCAGCCAACAGGGATACTACGAGCAGTACTTC.

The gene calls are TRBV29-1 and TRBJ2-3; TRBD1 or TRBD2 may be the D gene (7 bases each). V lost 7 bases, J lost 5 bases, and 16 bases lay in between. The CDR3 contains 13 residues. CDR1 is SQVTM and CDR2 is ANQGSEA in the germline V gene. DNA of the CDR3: TGCAGCGCCCCAGGGGGGGCAATAGATACGCAGTATTTT. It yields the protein CSAPGGAIDTQYF.

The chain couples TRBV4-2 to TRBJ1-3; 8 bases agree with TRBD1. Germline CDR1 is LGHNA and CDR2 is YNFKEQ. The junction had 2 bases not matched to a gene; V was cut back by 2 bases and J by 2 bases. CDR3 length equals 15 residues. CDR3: CASSQQGATGNTIYF. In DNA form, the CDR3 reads TGTGCCAGCAGCCAACAGGGGGCCACTGGAAACACCATATATTTT.

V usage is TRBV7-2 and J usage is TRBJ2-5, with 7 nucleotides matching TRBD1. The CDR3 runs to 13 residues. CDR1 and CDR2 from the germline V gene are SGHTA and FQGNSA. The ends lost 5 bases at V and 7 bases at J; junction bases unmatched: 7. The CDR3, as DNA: TGTGCCAGCAGCCCGACAGGGTCTTTGACCCAGTACTTC. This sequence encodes CASSPTGSLTQYF.

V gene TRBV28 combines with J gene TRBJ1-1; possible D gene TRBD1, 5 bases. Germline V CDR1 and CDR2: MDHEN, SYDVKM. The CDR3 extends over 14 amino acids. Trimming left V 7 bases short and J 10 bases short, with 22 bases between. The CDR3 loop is CASTTPSALRGAFF. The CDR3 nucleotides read TGTGCCAGCACCACTCCGTCGGCCCTGAGGGGAGCTTTCTTT.